This T cell receptor beta chain stems from a study of T cells in Graves' hyperthyroidism and ophthalmopathy (dated by TCRdb to the late 2010s). Background on the whole study: A discovery cohort of about a hundred patients, approximately 44 with Graves' ophthalmopathy and about 58 with stable Graves' hyperthyroidism, was used to find distinguishing TCR V-J signatures. The study also compared thyroid tissue and blood T-cell repertoires from 6 or 7 Graves' hyperthyroidism patients. The 100 or so discovery patients were divided at random into training and test sets in a 7:3 ratio. Once sampling was done, hyperthyroidism patients were given methimazole at a starting dose of 30 mg daily, whereas ophthalmopathy patients were given high-dose intravenous methylprednisolone. Prospective prediction of ophthalmopathy was tested in an independent validation cohort of under 20 hyperthyroidism patients and 17 patients who later progressed to ophthalmopathy. TCR Vbeta CDR3 sequencing of roughly 140 peripheral blood samples (under 45 ophthalmopathy, roughly 74 hyperthyroidism and approximately 17 progressor patients) is reported in the paper. The research as a whole found: In cross-validation, a model built on a 13 V-J signature told ophthalmopathy apart from stable hyperthyroidism with over 85% sensitivity and about 81% specificity, and in testing the same model reached 80%/75%. In validation, the model predicted progression to ophthalmopathy a median of about 6.5 months before onset, with around 70% sensitivity and more than 72% specificity. Most expanded thyroid clonotypes (frequency above 0.001) were also detected in blood, a finding suggesting that blood repertoires may reflect thyroid immune responses. Sample size was not statistically predetermined, and blinding of investigators to group allocation was not performed.

TCR beta CDR3 regions were amplified from RNA transcripts. A first-round RT-PCR of the TCR CDR3 used the HTBI primer set with the Qiagen OneStep RT-PCR kit. Libraries were constructed in a second round of multiplex PCR, after which size selection and purification were performed. Libraries were sequenced paired-end with 100 bp reads on an Illumina HiSeq2000. The published analysis was carried out like this. SOAPnuke was used to process the raw data, throwing out any read that contained adapters or uncalled bases, had a mean Phred below 15, or lacked an exact constant-primer or identifier match. High-quality paired reads were merged with COPE v1.2.5, and unique nucleotide sequences were defined as clonotypes. MiTCR v1.1 was used to align the clonotypes against IMGT TRBV, TRBD and TRBJ reference segments. The analysis was restricted to V-J combinations with a frequency above 0.0001, which together covered about 99% of the repertoires. A TCS score was defined as the ratio of F50 (clonal expansion) to E x V (chaos), with BLOSUM62-based TCRdist applied between CDR3 peptides within each V-J. Welch's t-statistics and random forest reduced just over 500 V-J features to about 12, which were used in a naive Bayes classifier (R e1071). TCRdb reran the public reads through fastp at Q25 and MiXCR, keeping productive beta chains. Identical CDR3 protein sequences are pooled into one entry, listed with their most common genes and DNA. These V and J calls are TCRdb output, not the study's own analysis. Recorded for this sample are about 540,000 distinct CDR3 sequences; more than 45% of them occurred a single time. Together, the top ten hold 6.5% to 9% of the sample.

Stable Graves' hyperthyroidism was defined as no progression to ophthalmopathy during 18 months of follow-up. Hyperthyroidism patients were aged 18 to 65 years and newly diagnosed, with disease duration of less than 2 months. The study excluded patients with uncontrolled infections, other autoimmune diseases, pregnancy or lactation. Diagnoses relied on clinical symptoms, serum thyroxine and TRAb, thyroid ultrasound and orbital computed tomography. Trizol reagent was used to extract total RNA, and RNA quality was then checked on an Agilent 2100 Bioanalyzer. Turning to this clonotype: Its cognate antigen has yet to be identified. The input lacks base qualities; no much larger clone sits a single base away.

The germline V gene provides CDR1 SGHVS and CDR2 FQNEAQ. The CDR3 runs 18 residues from the cysteine to the phenylalanine. Just the 54-base CDR3 DNA is kept, in frame starting at base 1. Trimming leaves V shorter by 5 bases and J shorter by 0 bases, with the junction holding 13 bases beyond the gene matches. The sample was peripheral blood or thyroid tissue (not recorded which). Recombination joined TRBV7-8 with TRBJ2-5; a stretch of 9 junction bases matches TRBD2. This receptor was taken from a woman aged 18-30 years with Graves' hyperthyroidism. Donor details come from another sample of the same person, matched by shared clones. The DNA sequence is given as TGTGCCAGCAGCCCTGGACTCGCGGGAGGGTGGAACCAAGAGACCCAGTACTTC. This translates into CASSPGLAGGWNQETQYF.